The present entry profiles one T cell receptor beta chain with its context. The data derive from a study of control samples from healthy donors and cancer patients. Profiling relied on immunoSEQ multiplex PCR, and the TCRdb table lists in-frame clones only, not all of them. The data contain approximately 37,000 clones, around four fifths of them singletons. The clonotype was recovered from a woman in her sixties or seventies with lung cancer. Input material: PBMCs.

In DNA form, the CDR3 reads TGTGCCAGCAGCGCTCAGGGATCTAACTATGGCTACACCTTC. It yields the protein CASSAQGSNYGYTF. The V call is TRBV4-2, the J call TRBJ1-2; D might be TRBD1 (5 bases). Germline V gives CDR1 LGHNA, CDR2 YNFKEQ. This CDR3 is built from 14 residues. Trimming pared 5 bases from V and 0 bases from J, leaving 10 bases between.